The clone carrying this T cell receptor (beta chain) came up many times. The sample is drawn from a study of T cells after yellow fever vaccination. TCRdb analysed the 5' RACE reads with MiXCR anew, one entry per CDR3 protein. Of around 300,000 distinct CDR3 sequences detected, 10% to 15% appear once; the ten largest clones hold around 0.49%. Germline lookup yields CDR1 SGHRS and CDR2 YFSETQ. The CDR3 is 13 residues long. V shed 0 bases and J shed 2 bases, with 5 bases lying between them. The clonotype originates from a man aged 25-45 years who received the YFV17D yellow fever vaccine. The chain carries TRBV5-1 and TRBJ2-5, with a tentative D call TRBD2 (5 bases). The input for sequencing was CD4+ T cells sorted from PBMCs, taken 45 days after the yellow fever booster vaccination. DNA of the CDR3: TGCGCCAGCAGCTTGGGGACTCAAGAGACCCAGTACTTC. As protein: CASSLGTQETQYF.